This T cell receptor beta chain came from a study of long-term antiretroviral therapy in people with HIV. Survey-level resolution applied to immunoSEQ assay v3.0. The table came from immunoSEQ multiplex PCR; TCRdb's copy has only in-frame clones and leaves some out. The sample includes about 21,000 clones, approximately 81% of them seen just once. Between the trimmed V and J ends, which lost 0 bases and 3 bases, there was a span of 10 bases. The CDR3 extends over 14 amino acids. The germline gives CDR1 SGHKS, CDR2 YYEKEE (reference sequence). Everyone in the study who had HIV was treated in the United States.

The chain joins TRBV5-5 to TRBJ2-7, with D possibly being TRBD1 (6 bases). This clonotype was obtained from a man aged 50 to 59 with HIV. The sample here was unsorted PBMCs, taken at the start of antiretroviral therapy. CDR3 in amino acids: CASSLVTGSYEQYF. The CDR3 DNA is TGTGCCAGCAGCTTGGTCACAGGGAGCTACGAGCAGTACTTC.